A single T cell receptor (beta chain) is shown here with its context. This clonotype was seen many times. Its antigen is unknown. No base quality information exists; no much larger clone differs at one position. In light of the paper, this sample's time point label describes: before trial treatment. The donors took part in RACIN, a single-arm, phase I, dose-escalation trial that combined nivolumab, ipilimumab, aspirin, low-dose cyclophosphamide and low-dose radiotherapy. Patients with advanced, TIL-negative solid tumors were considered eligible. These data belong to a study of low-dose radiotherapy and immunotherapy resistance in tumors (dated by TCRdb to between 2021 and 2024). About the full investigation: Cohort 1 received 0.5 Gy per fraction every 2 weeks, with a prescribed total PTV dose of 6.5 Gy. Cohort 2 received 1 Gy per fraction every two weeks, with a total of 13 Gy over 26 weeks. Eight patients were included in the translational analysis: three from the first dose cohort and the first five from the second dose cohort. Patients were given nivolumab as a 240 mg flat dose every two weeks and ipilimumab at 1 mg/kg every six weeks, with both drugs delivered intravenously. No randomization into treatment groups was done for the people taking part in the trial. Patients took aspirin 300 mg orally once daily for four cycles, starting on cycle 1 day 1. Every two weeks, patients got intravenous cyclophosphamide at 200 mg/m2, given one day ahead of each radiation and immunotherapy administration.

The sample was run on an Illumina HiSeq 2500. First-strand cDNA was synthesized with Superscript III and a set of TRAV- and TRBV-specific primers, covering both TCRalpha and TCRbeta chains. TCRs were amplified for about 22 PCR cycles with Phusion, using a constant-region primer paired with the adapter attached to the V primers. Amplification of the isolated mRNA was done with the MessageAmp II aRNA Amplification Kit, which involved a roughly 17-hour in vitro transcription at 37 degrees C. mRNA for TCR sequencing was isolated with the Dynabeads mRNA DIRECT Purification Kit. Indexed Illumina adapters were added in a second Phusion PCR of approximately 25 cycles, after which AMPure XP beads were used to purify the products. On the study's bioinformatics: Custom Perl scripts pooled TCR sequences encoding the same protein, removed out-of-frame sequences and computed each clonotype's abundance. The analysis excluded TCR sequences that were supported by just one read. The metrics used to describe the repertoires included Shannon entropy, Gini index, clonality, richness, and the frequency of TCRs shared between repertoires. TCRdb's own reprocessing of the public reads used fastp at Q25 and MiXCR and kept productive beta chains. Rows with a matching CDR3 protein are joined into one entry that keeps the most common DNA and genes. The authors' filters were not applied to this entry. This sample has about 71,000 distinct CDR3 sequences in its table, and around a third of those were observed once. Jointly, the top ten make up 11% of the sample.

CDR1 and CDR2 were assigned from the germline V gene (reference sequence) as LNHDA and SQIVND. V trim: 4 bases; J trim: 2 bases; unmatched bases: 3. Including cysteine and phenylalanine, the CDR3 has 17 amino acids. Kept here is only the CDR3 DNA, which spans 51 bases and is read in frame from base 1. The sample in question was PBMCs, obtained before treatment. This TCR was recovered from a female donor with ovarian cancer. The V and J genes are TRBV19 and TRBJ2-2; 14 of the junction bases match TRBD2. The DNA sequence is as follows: TGTGCCAGTAGTAGGACTAGCGGGGGGCCAAACACCGGGGAGCTGTTTTTT. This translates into CASSRTSGGPNTGELFF.